This TCR beta chain was sequenced during a study of Graves' ophthalmopathy and Graves' hyperthyroidism. Study-wide background: At initial diagnosis, peripheral blood was obtained, and this preceded any treatment. Study-level points and caveats: Thyroid clonotypes that were expanded above 0.001 frequency mostly also appeared in blood.

Amplification of the TCR beta CDR3 regions used RNA transcripts (as template). Second-round multiplex PCR came after first-round RT-PCR with HTBI primers. Each CDR3 protein is one row after TCRdb ran MiXCR on the multiplex PCR reads. The repertoire consists of around 400,000 distinct CDR3 sequences, with around 20% occurring once and the leading ten covering around 1.4%. CDR3 size: 15 residues. V shed 4 bases, J shed 4 bases, and the junction held 8 bases outside the gene matches. CDR1 is DFQATT and CDR2 is SNEGSKA in the germline V gene (reference sequence). This clonotype was detected many times. Its antigen is still unknown.

The clonotype was recovered from a woman between 18 and 30 years old with Graves' ophthalmopathy. Sequencing was done on a sample of peripheral blood. The chain links TRBV20-1 to TRBJ1-5; 9 bases line up with TRBD1. The CDR3 sequence: CSATLGQGWNQPQHF. The CDR3 region has the DNA TGCAGTGCTACTCTTGGACAGGGGTGGAATCAGCCCCAGCATTTT.